A selection of T cell receptor beta chains follows, all from one sample in a study of sequential checkpoint blockade in melanoma. TCRdb's table, derived via immunoSEQ multiplex PCR, lists solely in-frame clones and lacks some. The sample carries more than 15,000 clones, around 67% recorded once. The source was CD8+ T cells sorted from blood (inferred from file names), collected from a patient given nivolumab and ipilimumab in sequence. The receptors shown here come from a human donor with melanoma. Both conserved end residues are part of each CDR3. Fields, in order: D gene, clone size, V gene, J gene, CDR3 protein, CDR3 DNA. The D gene is left open where the match is weak. The listing skips clone size in some rows; elsewhere it reads once, few, many or a size class.

>TRBD1|few|TRBV19|TRBJ2-7
CASTDRAHEQYF
TGTGCCAGTACGGACAGGGCCCACGAGCAGTACTTC
>.|.|TRBV6-1|TRBJ1-3
CASETGIGTGNTIYF
TGTGCCAGCGAGACCGGGATAGGCACAGGAAACACCATATATTTT
>.|.|TRBV7-2|TRBJ2-7
CASSLVGGSATYEQYF
TGTGCCAGCAGCTTAGTTGGAGGGTCCGCTACCTACGAGCAGTACTTC
>.|.|TRBV7-3|TRBJ2-1
CASSFTGYNEQFF
TGTGCCAGCAGCTTCACAGGGTACAATGAGCAGTTCTTC
>TRBD1|few|TRBV7-2|TRBJ2-7
CASSGQGSSYEQYF
TGTGCCAGCTCGGGACAGGGGAGCTCCTACGAGCAGTACTTC
>TRBD1|.|TRBV6-5|TRBJ2-2
CASSYSSTGVGELFF
TGTGCCAGCAGTTACTCGAGCACAGGGGTCGGGGAGCTGTTTTTT
>.|.|TRBV9|TRBJ2-3
CASSDLGDTQYF
TGTGCCAGCAGCGACCTAGGAGATACGCAGTATTTT
>.|few|TRBV6-5|TRBJ2-7
CASSYEDSSYEQYF
TGTGCCAGCAGTTACGAGGACAGCTCCTACGAGCAGTACTTC
>.|.|TRBV5-5|TRBJ2-7
CASSLPGGQSYEQYF
TGTGCCAGCAGCCTCCCTGGCGGACAGTCCTACGAGCAGTACTTC
>.|medium-sized|TRBV5-6|TRBJ1-1
CASSLGAGRRAFF
TGTGCCAGCAGCTTGGGGGCAGGGAGGCGAGCTTTCTTT
>TRBD1|.|TRBV27|TRBJ2-7
CASRSGQGANEQYF
TGTGCCAGCAGATCGGGACAGGGGGCGAACGAGCAGTACTTC
>TRBD1|few|TRBV7-2|TRBJ2-7
CASSPGQGDTDEQYF
TGTGCCAGCAGCCCAGGACAGGGGGATACAGACGAGCAGTACTTC
>TRBD1|.|TRBV5-5|TRBJ2-1
CASWPGQGHNEQFF
TGTGCCAGCTGGCCGGGACAGGGACACAATGAGCAGTTCTTC
>TRBD1|.|TRBV28|TRBJ1-1
CASSPRQGMVNTEAFF
TGTGCCAGCAGTCCTCGACAGGGGATGGTGAACACTGAAGCTTTCTTT
>.|.|TRBV15|TRBJ2-7
CATSTWTLNAEQYF
TGTGCCACCAGCACATGGACTCTAAACGCCGAGCAGTACTTC
>.|.|TRBV23-1|TRBJ2-5
CASVPQLRGRQETQYF
TGCGCCAGCGTACCCCAGTTGCGCGGCAGACAAGAGACCCAGTACTTC
>TRBD2|.|TRBV27|TRBJ2-7
CASSLGGGYEQYF
TGTGCCAGCAGTTTAGGGGGGGGGTACGAGCAGTACTTC
>.|.|TRBV29-1|TRBJ1-4
CSAQSGAANEKLFF
TGCAGCGCCCAATCAGGGGCTGCTAATGAAAAACTGTTTTTT
>.|.|TRBV6-5|TRBJ1-5
CATPRRGEQPQHF
TGTGCCACCCCGCGCCGGGGGGAACAGCCCCAGCATTTT
>.|once|TRBV28|TRBJ1-2
CASSSIGTNNYGYTF
TGTGCCAGCAGTTCTATCGGGACTAATAACTATGGCTACACCTTC
>.|.|TRBV6-5|TRBJ1-1
CASSLRENTEAFF
TGTGCCAGCAGCCTGAGGGAAAACACTGAAGCTTTCTTT
>TRBD1|.|TRBV10-3|TRBJ2-7
CAISGGTGATYEQYF
TGTGCCATCAGTGGCGGGACAGGGGCTACCTACGAGCAGTACTTC
>TRBD1|.|TRBV19|TRBJ1-6
CASRTGGESLHF
TGTGCCAGTAGGACAGGGGGCGAATCCCTCCACTTT
>.|.|TRBV4-3|TRBJ1-5
CASSRGLYLDSNQPQHF
TGCGCCAGCAGCCGAGGACTCTACCTCGATAGCAATCAGCCCCAGCATTTT
>TRBD2|.|TRBV4-2|TRBJ2-3
CASSQWEPGSGSGGSTDTQYF
TGTGCCAGCAGCCAATGGGAGCCGGGTAGCGGGAGCGGGGGAAGCACAGATACGCAGTATTTT
>TRBD2|.|TRBV27|TRBJ2-7
CASSLGGLVNEQYF
TGTGCCAGCAGTTTAGGGGGACTAGTGAACGAGCAGTACTTC
>TRBD2|.|TRBV14|TRBJ2-7
CASSHTSGSYEQYF
TGTGCCAGCAGCCACACTAGCGGTTCCTACGAGCAGTACTTC
>TRBD1|.|TRBV30|TRBJ2-2
CAWSYGTGGSGELFF
TGTGCCTGGAGCTACGGGACAGGAGGCAGCGGGGAGCTGTTTTTT
>TRBD2|.|TRBV11-2|TRBJ2-3
CASRPLAGGLDTQYF
TGTGCCAGCAGGCCCCTAGCGGGGGGCCTAGATACGCAGTATTTT
>.|.|TRBV5-1|TRBJ2-1
CASSGSGSYNEQFF
TGCGCCAGCAGCGGATCAGGGTCCTACAATGAGCAGTTCTTC
>.|.|TRBV5-1|TRBJ1-1
CASSLLDTEAFF
TGCGCCAGCAGCTTGCTTGACACTGAAGCTTTCTTT
>TRBD1|.|TRBV4-1|TRBJ2-7
CASSQVGLSLTGTNEQYF
TGCGCCAGCAGCCAAGTGGGGCTAAGTTTGACAGGGACCAACGAGCAGTACTTC
>TRBD1|few|TRBV28|TRBJ1-4
CASSPQGAEKLFF
TGTGCCAGCAGTCCCCAGGGGGCGGAAAAACTGTTTTTT
>TRBD2|few|TRBV30|TRBJ2-1
CAWKGLAEYNEQFF
TGTGCCTGGAAAGGACTAGCGGAATACAATGAGCAGTTCTTC
>.|.|TRBV10-2|TRBJ2-7
CASSEKGISYEQYF
TGCGCCAGCAGTGAGAAGGGGATCTCCTACGAGCAGTACTTC
>.|once|TRBV5-6|TRBJ1-3
CASSLSTFSGNTIYF
TGTGCCAGCAGCCTGTCAACATTCTCTGGAAACACCATATATTTT
>.|.|TRBV27|TRBJ1-1
CASSLSNRNTEAFF
TGTGCCAGCAGTTTATCGAACAGGAACACTGAAGCTTTCTTT
>TRBD1|.|TRBV7-4|TRBJ1-6
CASSFTGGPYNSPLHF
TGTGCCAGCAGCTTCACAGGGGGCCCCTATAATTCACCCCTCCACTTT
>.|.|TRBV5-4|TRBJ1-1
CASSQDRGAEAFF
TGCGCCAGCAGCCAAGATCGGGGGGCCGAAGCTTTCTTT
>.|.|TRBV11-2|TRBJ2-7
CASSHFSTRQPYEQYF
TGTGCCAGCAGCCACTTCTCGACTAGACAGCCCTACGAGCAGTACTTC
>.|.|TRBV18|TRBJ2-7
CASSPPQGGPYEQYF
TGTGCCAGCTCACCACCTCAGGGAGGTCCCTACGAGCAGTACTTC
>TRBD1|.|TRBV4-1|TRBJ2-7
CASSQWRQGEFEQYF
TGCGCCAGCAGCCAATGGAGACAGGGGGAATTCGAGCAGTACTTC
>.|once|TRBV2|TRBJ2-5
CASSEGIRETQYF
TGTGCCAGCAGTGAGGGCATACGGGAGACCCAGTACTTC
>TRBD2|once|TRBV5-1|TRBJ2-7
CASSEPGGSYEQYF
TGCGCCAGTTCGGAACCGGGGGGGTCCTACGAGCAGTACTTC
>.|once|TRBV6-1|TRBJ1-2
CASSEEYSYGYTF
TGTGCCAGCAGTGAAGAGTACAGCTATGGCTACACCTTC
>TRBD1|.|TRBV27|TRBJ2-7
CASSLSGQGIYEQYF
TGTGCCAGCAGTTTAAGCGGACAGGGGATCTACGAGCAGTACTTC
>TRBD2|.|TRBV2|TRBJ2-3
CASSLPAGEDTQYF
TGTGCCAGCAGTCTTCCGGCGGGGGAAGATACGCAGTATTTT
>TRBD1|.|TRBV5-6|TRBJ2-7
CASSWGQFYEQYF
TGTGCCAGCAGCTGGGGACAGTTCTACGAGCAGTACTTC
>TRBD1|few|TRBV4-2|TRBJ2-5
CASSHGGQGREETQYF
TGTGCCAGCAGCCATGGTGGACAGGGGAGGGAAGAGACCCAGTACTTC
>TRBD1|few|TRBV19|TRBJ2-7
CASSIVGDRGGEQYF
TGTGCCAGTAGTATAGTGGGGGACAGGGGCGGCGAGCAGTACTTC
>.|.|TRBV14|TRBJ2-7
CASSQAERDSNEQYF
TGTGCCAGCAGCCAAGCGGAGAGGGATTCCAACGAGCAGTACTTC
>.|.|TRBV27|TRBJ2-2
CASTFLGELFF
TGTGCCAGCACTTTCCTCGGGGAGCTGTTTTTT
>.|.|TRBV25-1|TRBJ1-6
CASPGAGENGSPLHF
TGTGCCAGCCCTGGGGCAGGGGAGAATGGTTCACCCCTCCACTTT